The present T cell receptor beta chain was sequenced within a study of T cell repertoires in cytomegalovirus infection. The CDR3 is 16 residues long. Germline CDR1 reads MDHEN; CDR2 reads SYDVKM. A note on this clonotype: The junction differs from germline at one of its ends, possibly a read error.

Via MiXCR, TCRdb re-called the reads, giving one row per CDR3 protein. The sample has about 740,000 distinct CDR3 sequences, 35% to 45% seen once; the top ten hold 2.5% to 3%. The rearrangement uses TRBV28 and TRBJ2-1, with 11 nucleotides matching TRBD1. The sample was PBMCs. This TCR came from a human donor in good health (CMV status not recorded). Some clones in this sample may be carry-over from other donors' samples. CDR3 amino acids: CSSRNPGTGGYNEQFF. The CDR3 DNA is TGTTCCAGCAGGAACCCCGGGACAGGGGGCTACAATGAGCAGTTCTTC.